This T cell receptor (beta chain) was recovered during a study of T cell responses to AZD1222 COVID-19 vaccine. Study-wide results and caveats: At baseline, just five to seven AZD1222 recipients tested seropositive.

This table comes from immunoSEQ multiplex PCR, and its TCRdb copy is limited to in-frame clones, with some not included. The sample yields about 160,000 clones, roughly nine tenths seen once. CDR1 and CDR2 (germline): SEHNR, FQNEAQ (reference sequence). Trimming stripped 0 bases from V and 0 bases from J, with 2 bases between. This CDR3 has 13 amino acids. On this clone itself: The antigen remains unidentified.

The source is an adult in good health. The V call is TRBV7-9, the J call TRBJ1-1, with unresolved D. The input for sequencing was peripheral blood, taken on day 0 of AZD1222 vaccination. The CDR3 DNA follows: TGTGCCAGCAGCTTAGCGATGAACACTGAAGCTTTCTTT. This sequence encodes CASSLAMNTEAFF.